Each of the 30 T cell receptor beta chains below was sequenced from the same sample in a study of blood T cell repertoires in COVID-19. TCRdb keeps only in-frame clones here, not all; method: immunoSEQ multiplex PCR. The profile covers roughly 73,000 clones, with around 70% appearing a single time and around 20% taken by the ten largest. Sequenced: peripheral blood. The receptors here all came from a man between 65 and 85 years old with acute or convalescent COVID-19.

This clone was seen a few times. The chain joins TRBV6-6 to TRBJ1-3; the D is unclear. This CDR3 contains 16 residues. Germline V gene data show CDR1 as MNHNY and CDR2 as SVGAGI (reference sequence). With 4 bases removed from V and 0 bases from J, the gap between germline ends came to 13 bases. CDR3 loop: CASSWEDVSSGNTIYF. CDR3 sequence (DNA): TGTGCCAGCAGTTGGGAGGACGTTAGCTCTGGAAACACCATATATTTT.

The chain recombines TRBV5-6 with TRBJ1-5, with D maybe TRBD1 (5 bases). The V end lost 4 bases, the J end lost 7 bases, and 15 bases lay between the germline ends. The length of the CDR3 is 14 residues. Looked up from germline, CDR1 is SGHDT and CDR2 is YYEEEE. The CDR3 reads CASSLDGGRQPQHF. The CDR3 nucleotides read TGTGCCAGCAGCCTGGACGGGGGGAGACAGCCCCAGCATTTT.

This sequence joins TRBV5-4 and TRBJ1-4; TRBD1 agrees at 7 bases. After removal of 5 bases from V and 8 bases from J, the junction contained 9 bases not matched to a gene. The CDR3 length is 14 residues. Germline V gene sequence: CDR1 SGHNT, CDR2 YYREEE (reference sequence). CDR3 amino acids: CASRVGTEGEKLFF. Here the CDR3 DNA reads TGTGCCAGCAGGGTCGGGACAGAAGGGGAAAAACTGTTTTTT.

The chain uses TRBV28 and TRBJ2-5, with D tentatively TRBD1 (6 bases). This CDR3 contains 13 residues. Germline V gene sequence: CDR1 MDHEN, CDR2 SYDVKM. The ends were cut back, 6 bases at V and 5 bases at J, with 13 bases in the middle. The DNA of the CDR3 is TGTGCCAGCAGCCCAGGGGCCCCGGAGACCCAGTACTTC. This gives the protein CASSPGAPETQYF.

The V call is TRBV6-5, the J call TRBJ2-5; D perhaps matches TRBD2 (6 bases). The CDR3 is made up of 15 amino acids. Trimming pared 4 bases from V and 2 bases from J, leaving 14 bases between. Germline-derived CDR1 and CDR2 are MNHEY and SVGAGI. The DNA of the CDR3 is TGTGCCAGCAGTTCACCCCGGGGGTGGCAAGAGACCCAGTACTTC. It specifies CASSSPRGWQETQYF.

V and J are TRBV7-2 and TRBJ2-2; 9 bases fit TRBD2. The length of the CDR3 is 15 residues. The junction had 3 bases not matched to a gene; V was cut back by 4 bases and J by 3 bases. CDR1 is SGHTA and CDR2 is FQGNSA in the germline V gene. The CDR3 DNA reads TGTGCCAGCAGCTCTAGCGGGATCGACACCGGGGAGCTGTTTTTT. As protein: CASSSSGIDTGELFF.

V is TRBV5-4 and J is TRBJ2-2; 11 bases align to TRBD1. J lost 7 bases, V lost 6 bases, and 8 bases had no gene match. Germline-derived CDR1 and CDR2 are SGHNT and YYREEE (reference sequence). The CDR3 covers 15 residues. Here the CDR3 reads CASTGQGAGNGELFF. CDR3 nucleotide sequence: TGTGCCAGCACAGGACAGGGGGCCGGGAACGGGGAGCTGTTTTTT. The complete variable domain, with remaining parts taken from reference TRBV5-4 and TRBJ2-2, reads ETGVTQSPTHLIKTRGQQVTLRCSSQSGHNTVSWYQQALGQGPQFIFQYYREEENGRGNFPPRFSGLQFPNYSSELNVNALELDDSALYLCASTGQGAGNGELFFGEGSRLTVL.

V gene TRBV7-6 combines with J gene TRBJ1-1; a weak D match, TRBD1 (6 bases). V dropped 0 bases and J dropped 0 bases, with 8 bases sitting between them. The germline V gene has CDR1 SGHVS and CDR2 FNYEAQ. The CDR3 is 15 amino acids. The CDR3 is CASSLAGDMNTEAFF. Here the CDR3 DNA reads TGTGCCAGCAGCTTAGCGGGGGACATGAACACTGAAGCTTTCTTT.

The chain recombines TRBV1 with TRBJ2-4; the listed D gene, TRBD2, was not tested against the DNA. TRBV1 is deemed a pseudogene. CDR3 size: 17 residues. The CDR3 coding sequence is TGCACCAGCCACGGGACTAGCGGGGAGAGGGCCAAAAACATTCAGTACTTC. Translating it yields CTSHGTSGERAKNIQYF.

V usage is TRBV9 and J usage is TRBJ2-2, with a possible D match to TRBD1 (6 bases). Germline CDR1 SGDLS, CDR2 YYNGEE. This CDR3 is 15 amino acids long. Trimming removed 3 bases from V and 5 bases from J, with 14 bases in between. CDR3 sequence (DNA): TGTGCCAGCAGCGGACCAACAGGGTGGACCGGGGAGCTGTTTTTT. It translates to CASSGPTGWTGELFF.

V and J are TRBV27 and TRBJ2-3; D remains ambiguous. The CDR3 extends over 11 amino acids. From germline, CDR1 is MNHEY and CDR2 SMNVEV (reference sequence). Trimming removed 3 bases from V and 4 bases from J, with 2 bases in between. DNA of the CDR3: TGTGCCAGCAGTTTCTCAGATACGCAGTATTTT. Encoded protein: CASSFSDTQYF.

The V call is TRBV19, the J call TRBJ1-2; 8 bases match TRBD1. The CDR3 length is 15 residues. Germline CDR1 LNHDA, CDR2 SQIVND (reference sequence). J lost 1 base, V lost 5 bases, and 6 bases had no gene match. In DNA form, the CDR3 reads TGTGCCAGTAGTGACAGGGGTTCCGTTAACTATGGCTACACCTTC. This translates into CASSDRGSVNYGYTF.

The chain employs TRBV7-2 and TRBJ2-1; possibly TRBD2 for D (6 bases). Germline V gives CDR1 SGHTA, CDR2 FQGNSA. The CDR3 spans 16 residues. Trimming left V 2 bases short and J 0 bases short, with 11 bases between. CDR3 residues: CASSLLSGSSYNEQFF. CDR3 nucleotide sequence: TGTGCCAGCAGCTTACTTAGCGGAAGCTCCTACAATGAGCAGTTCTTC.

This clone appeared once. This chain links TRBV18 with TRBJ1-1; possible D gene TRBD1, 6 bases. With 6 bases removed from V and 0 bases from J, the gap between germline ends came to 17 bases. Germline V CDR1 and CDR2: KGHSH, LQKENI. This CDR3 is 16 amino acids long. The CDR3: CASSPRTDALNTEAFF. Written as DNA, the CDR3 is TGTGCCAGCTCCCCTCGGACAGACGCTCTGAACACTGAAGCTTTCTTT.

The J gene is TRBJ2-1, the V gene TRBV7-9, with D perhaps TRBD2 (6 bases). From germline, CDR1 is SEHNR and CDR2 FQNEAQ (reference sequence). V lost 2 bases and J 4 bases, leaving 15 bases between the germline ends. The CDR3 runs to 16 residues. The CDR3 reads CASSLYPGEAYNEQFF. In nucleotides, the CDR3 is TGTGCCAGCAGCTTATATCCGGGGGAGGCGTACAATGAGCAGTTCTTC. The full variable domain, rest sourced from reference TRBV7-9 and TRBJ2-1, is DTGVSQNPRHKITKRGQNVTFRCDPISEHNRLYWYRQTLGQGPEFLTYFQNEAQLEKSRLLSDRFSAERPKGSFSTLEIQRTEQGDSAMYLCASSLYPGEAYNEQFFGPGTRLTVL.

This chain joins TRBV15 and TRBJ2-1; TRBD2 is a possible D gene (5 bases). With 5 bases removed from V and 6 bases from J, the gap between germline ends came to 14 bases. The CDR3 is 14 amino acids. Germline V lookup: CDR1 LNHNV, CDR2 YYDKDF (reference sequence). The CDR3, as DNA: TGTGCCACCAGCTTGAGCGGACGGATCAATGAGCAGTTCTTC. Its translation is CATSLSGRINEQFF.

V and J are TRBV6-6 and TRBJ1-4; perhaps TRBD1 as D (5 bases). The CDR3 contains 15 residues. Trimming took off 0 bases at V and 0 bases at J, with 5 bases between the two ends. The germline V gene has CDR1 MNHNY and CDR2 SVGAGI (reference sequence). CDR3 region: CASSYSGATNEKLFF. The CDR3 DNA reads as TGTGCCAGCAGTTACTCAGGGGCAACTAATGAAAAACTGTTTTTT.

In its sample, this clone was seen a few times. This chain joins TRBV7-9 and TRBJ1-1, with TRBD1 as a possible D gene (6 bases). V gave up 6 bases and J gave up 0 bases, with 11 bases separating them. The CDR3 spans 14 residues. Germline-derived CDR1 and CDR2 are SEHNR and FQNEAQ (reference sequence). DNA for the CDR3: TGTGCCAGCAGTATCGGGGGGCTGAACACTGAAGCTTTCTTT. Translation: CASSIGGLNTEAFF.

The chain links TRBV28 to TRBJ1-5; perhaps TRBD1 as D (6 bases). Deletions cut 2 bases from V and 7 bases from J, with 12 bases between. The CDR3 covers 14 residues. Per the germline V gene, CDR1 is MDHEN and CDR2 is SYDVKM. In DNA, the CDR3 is TGTGCCAGCAGTTTAGGACAGCTCGGCCAGCCCCAGCATTTT. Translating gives CASSLGQLGQPQHF.

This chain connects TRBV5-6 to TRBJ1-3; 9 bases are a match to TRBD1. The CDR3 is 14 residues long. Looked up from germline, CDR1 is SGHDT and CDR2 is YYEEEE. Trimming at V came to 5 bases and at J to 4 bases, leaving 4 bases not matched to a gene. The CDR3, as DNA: TGTGCCAGCAGTCGGACAGGGGTGGGAAACACCATATATTTT. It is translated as CASSRTGVGNTIYF.

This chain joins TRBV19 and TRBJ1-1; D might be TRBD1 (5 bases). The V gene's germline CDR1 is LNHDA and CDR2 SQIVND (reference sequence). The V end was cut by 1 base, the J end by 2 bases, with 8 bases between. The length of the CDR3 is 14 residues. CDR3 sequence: CASSIAGLNTEAFF. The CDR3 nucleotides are TGTGCCAGTAGTATAGCAGGGCTTAACACTGAAGCTTTCTTT.

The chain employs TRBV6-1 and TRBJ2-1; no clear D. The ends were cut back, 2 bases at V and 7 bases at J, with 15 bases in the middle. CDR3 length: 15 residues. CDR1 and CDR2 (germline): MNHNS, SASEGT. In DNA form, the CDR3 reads TGTGCCAGCAGTGAAAGTGCGTTCTCAGGTAATGAGCAGTTCTTC. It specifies CASSESAFSGNEQFF.

The chain's CDR3 is CASRVGTETDTQYF. In nucleotides, the CDR3 is TGTGCCAGTAGGGTCGGGACAGAGACAGATACGCAGTATTTT. The V and J genes are TRBV19 and TRBJ2-3; 7 nucleotides agree with TRBD1. V was pared by 6 bases and J by 3 bases, with 6 bases of the junction left unmatched. From germline, CDR1 is LNHDA and CDR2 SQIVND (reference sequence). The CDR3 runs to 14 residues.

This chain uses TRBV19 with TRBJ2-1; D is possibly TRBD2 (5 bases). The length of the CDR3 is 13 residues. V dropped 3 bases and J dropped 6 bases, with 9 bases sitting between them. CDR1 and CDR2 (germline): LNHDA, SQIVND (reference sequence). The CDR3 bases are TGTGCCAGTAGTATCGGGATTATCAATGAGCAGTTCTTC. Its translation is CASSIGIINEQFF. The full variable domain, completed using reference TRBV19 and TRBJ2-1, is DGGITQSPKYLFRKEGQNVTLSCEQNLNHDAMYWYRQDPGQGLRLIYYSQIVNDFQKGDIAEGYSVSREKKESFPLTVTSAQKNPTAFYLCASSIGIINEQFFGPGTRLTVL.

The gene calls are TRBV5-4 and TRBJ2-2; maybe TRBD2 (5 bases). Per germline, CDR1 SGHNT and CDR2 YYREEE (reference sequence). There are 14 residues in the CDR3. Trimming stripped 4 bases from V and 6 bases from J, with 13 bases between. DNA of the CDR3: TGTGCCAGCAGCCCCCGGACTCCCCCCGGGGAGCTGTTTTTT. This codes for CASSPRTPPGELFF.

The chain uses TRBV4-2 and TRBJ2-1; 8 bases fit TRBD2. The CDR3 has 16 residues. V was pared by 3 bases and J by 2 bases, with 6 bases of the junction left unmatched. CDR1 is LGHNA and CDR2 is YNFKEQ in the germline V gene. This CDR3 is CASSHPSSGPYNEQFF. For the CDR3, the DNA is TGTGCCAGCAGCCATCCTTCTAGCGGGCCCTACAATGAGCAGTTCTTC.

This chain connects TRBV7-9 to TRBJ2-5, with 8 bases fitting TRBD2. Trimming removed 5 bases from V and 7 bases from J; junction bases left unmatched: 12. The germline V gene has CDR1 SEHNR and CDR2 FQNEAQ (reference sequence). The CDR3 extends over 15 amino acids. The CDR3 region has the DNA TGTGCCAGCAGCCCCGGGGGGGAAGCGCGTGGGACCCAGTACTTC. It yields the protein CASSPGGEARGTQYF.

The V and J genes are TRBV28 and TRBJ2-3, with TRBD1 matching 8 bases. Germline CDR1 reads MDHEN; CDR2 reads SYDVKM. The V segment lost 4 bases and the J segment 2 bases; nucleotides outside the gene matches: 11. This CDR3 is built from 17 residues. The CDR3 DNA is TGTGCCAGCAGTTCTGCCGGGACAGGCAGACCCACAGATACGCAGTATTTT. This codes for CASSSAGTGRPTDTQYF.

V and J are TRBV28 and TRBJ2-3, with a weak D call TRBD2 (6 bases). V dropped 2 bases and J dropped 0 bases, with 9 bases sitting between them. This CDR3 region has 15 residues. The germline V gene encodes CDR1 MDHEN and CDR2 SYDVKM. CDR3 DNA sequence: TGTGCCAGCAGTTTAGGCGGGACTAGCACAGATACGCAGTATTTT. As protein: CASSLGGTSTDTQYF.

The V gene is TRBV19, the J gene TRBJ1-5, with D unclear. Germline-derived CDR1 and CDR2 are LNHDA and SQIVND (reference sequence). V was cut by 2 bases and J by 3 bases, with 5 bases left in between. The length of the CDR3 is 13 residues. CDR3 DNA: TGTGCCAGTAGTATACTGGCCAATCAGCCCCAGCATTTT. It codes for CASSILANQPQHF.